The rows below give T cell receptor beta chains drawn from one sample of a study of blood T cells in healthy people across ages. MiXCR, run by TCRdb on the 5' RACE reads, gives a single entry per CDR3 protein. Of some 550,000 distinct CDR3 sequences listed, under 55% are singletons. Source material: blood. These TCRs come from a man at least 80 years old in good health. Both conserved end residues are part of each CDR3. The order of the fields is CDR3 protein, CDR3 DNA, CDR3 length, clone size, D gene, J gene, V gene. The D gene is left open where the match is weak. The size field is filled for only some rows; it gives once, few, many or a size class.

CSVEEAGTSGTGEQFF TGCAGCGTTGAAGAAGCCGGGACTAGCGGGACTGGTGAGCAGTTCTTC 16 few TRBD2 TRBJ2-1 TRBV29-1
CASSLDPWVAGGYNEQFF TGTGCCAGCAGCTTAGATCCCTGGGTAGCGGGAGGCTACAATGAGCAGTTCTTC 18 few TRBD2 TRBJ2-1 TRBV7-2
CASSSSGTSVGEQYF TGTGCCAGCAGCTCCTCCGGGACTAGCGTTGGCGAGCAGTACTTC 15 NA TRBD2 TRBJ2-7 TRBV7-2
CSVEGYKGTDEQYF TGCAGCGTTGAGGGTTATAAGGGCACGGACGAGCAGTACTTC 14 few NA TRBJ2-7 TRBV29-1
CASTTSRGGPSYNEQFF TGTGCCAGCACCACTAGCCGGGGGGGGCCGTCCTACAATGAGCAGTTCTTC 17 NA TRBD2 TRBJ2-1 TRBV12-3/TRBV12-4
CSVDGGTDEQFF TGCAGCGTTGATGGCGGGACAGATGAGCAGTTCTTC 12 NA NA TRBJ2-1 TRBV29-1
CSARVSNRGSNYGYTF TGCAGTGCTAGAGTCTCCAACAGGGGGTCTAACTATGGCTACACCTTC 16 NA TRBD1 TRBJ1-2 TRBV20-1
CASSPQTGGFETQYF TGTGCCAGCAGCCCACAGACAGGGGGCTTTGAGACCCAGTACTTC 15 few TRBD1 TRBJ2-5 TRBV9
CASRGGAGKGTQYF TGTGCCAGCCGAGGGGGCGCGGGAAAGGGGACCCAGTACTTC 14 NA NA TRBJ2-5 TRBV7-9
CASGGGRRLAESTDTQYF TGTGCCAGCGGAGGTGGGCGACGTTTAGCGGAGAGCACAGATACGCAGTATTTT 18 many NA TRBJ2-3 TRBV7-2
CSATDREETQYF TGCAGTGCCACCGACCGGGAAGAGACCCAGTACTTC 12 NA NA TRBJ2-5 TRBV20-1
CASGFPYGYTF TGTGCCAGCGGGTTCCCCTATGGCTACACCTTC 11 NA NA TRBJ1-2 TRBV27
CASSYADTYNEQFF TGTGCCAGCAGTTACGCGGACACTTACAATGAGCAGTTCTTC 14 few NA TRBJ2-1 TRBV6-6
CASSLVPSASTDTQYF TGTGCCAGCAGCTTAGTCCCTTCAGCTAGCACAGATACGCAGTATTTT 16 NA NA TRBJ2-3 TRBV7-2
CASSFMTGATDTQYF TGTGCCAGCAGCTTTATGACAGGAGCCACAGATACGCAGTATTTT 15 NA NA TRBJ2-3 TRBV7-9
CATSTLGLAGGRSYNEQFF TGTGCCACCAGCACCTTAGGACTAGCGGGGGGACGATCCTACAATGAGCAGTTCTTC 19 NA TRBD2 TRBJ2-1 TRBV15
CSVTNTGGAYNEQFF TGCAGCGTCACAAATACAGGGGGCGCGTACAATGAGCAGTTCTTC 15 many TRBD1 TRBJ2-1 TRBV29-1
CASSQGQGIYEQYF TGCGCCAGCAGTCAAGGACAGGGGATCTACGAGCAGTACTTC 14 NA TRBD1 TRBJ2-7 TRBV5-1